Below are 9 T cell receptor beta chains sequenced from a single sample in a study of Tregs in tolerant kidney transplant recipients. The protocol was immunoSEQ multiplex PCR, while the TCRdb copy is restricted to in-frame clones and leaves out a portion. The repertoire includes tens of thousands of clones, approximately 93% of them detected once, and 1.5% to 2% sits in the top ten. Recipients received nonmyeloablative bone marrow transplants from related graft donors, with transient mixed chimerism. The sample here was CD4+ T cells from blood (PBMCs), taken 12 months after the transplant. The receptors derive from a human patient who received a combined kidney and bone marrow transplant. Some T cells here may be from the graft donor.

V is TRBV2 and J is TRBJ1-3, with D uncertain. This CDR3 is 14 amino acids long. Germline lookup yields CDR1 SNHLY and CDR2 FYNNEI. V was cut by 3 bases and J by 0 bases, with 6 bases left in between. The DNA for the CDR3 is TGTGCCAGCAGTGAGCGTCGCTCTGGAAACACCATATATTTT. Translating it yields CASSERRSGNTIYF.

V usage is TRBV19 and J usage is TRBJ1-4, with a weak D call TRBD1 (5 bases). The V end lost 4 bases, the J end lost 0 bases, and 9 bases lay between the germline ends. The CDR3 is made up of 15 amino acids. Germline CDR1 and CDR2: LNHDA and SQIVND (reference sequence). The CDR3 region is CASSRQGATNEKLFF. The CDR3 DNA follows: TGTGCCAGTAGTAGGCAGGGTGCAACTAATGAAAAACTGTTTTTT.

This sequence joins TRBV7-2 and TRBJ2-3; 16 bases are shared with TRBD2. The CDR3 has 19 residues. V dropped 5 bases and J dropped 2; count of bases not matched to a gene: 10. Germline V gene lookup returns CDR1 SGHTA and CDR2 FQGNSA. This CDR3 reads CASSPSGTSGGADTDTQYF. DNA of the CDR3: TGTGCCAGCAGCCCCAGCGGGACTAGCGGGGGGGCGGACACAGATACGCAGTATTTT.

The J gene is TRBJ1-1, the V gene TRBV15; 7 positions agree with TRBD1. Trimming took 0 bases from V and 0 from J; bases not matched to a gene: 4. Germline CDR1 reads LNHNV; CDR2 reads YYDKDF (reference sequence). The CDR3 extends over 16 amino acids. CDR3 amino acids: CATSRDQTGLNTEAFF. The CDR3 DNA follows: TGTGCCACCAGCAGAGATCAGACAGGGCTGAACACTGAAGCTTTCTTT. The variable domain in full, with the rest retrieved from reference TRBV15 and TRBJ1-1, is DAMVIQNPRYQVTQFGKPVTLSCSQTLNHNVMYWYQQKSSQAPKLLFHYYDKDFNNEADTPDNFQSRRPNTSFCFLDIRSPGLGDTAMYLCATSRDQTGLNTEAFFGQGTRLTVV.

Only one count was recorded for this clone. The chain carries TRBV19 and TRBJ2-1; 9 positions agree with TRBD1. The V and J ends lost 3 bases and 5 bases, in that order; junction bases with no gene match: 5. Germline lookup yields CDR1 LNHDA and CDR2 SQIVND (reference sequence). The CDR3 is 15 residues long. CDR3 nucleotides: TGTGCCAGTAGTATGTTAGGGACAGGGAACAATGAGCAGTTCTTC. It specifies CASSMLGTGNNEQFF.

V is TRBV5-6 and J is TRBJ1-3; a possible D gene is TRBD1 (6 bases). Germline loops: CDR1 SGHDT, CDR2 YYEEEE. Trimming cost V 0 bases and J 3 bases, with 7 bases left between them. The CDR3 loop spans 14 amino acids. The CDR3 DNA reads TGTGCCAGCAGCTTGGCAGGGGTTGGAAACACCATATATTTT. Translated: CASSLAGVGNTIYF.

The CDR3 spells CAIKTGPESPLHF. The CDR3 DNA is TGTGCCATCAAGACAGGGCCGGAATCACCCCTCCACTTT. This rearrangement joins TRBV10-3 to TRBJ1-6, with 7 bases fitting TRBD1. CDR1 and CDR2 from the germline V gene are ENHRY and SYGVKD. CDR3 size: 13 residues. The V and J ends lost 7 bases and 10 bases, in that order; junction bases with no gene match: 7.

The chain couples TRBV10-3 to TRBJ2-5; 11 bases fit TRBD2. Germline trimming cut 3 bases from V and 4 bases from J; bases unmatched to any gene: 7. This CDR3 has 16 residues. The germline gives CDR1 ENHRY, CDR2 SYGVKD. CDR3 amino acids: CAISESKGLAGETQYF. The CDR3 coding sequence is TGTGCCATCAGTGAAAGTAAAGGACTAGCGGGAGAGACCCAGTACTTC.

This chain joins TRBV28 and TRBJ1-5; 8 bases match TRBD1. Per germline, CDR1 MDHEN and CDR2 SYDVKM. There are 16 residues in the CDR3. V was clipped by 1 base and J by 1 base; unmatched bases: 3. The CDR3 coding sequence is TGTGCCAGCAGTTTATTAAGACAGGGGAGCAATCAGCCCCAGCATTTT. This gives the protein CASSLLRQGSNQPQHF.